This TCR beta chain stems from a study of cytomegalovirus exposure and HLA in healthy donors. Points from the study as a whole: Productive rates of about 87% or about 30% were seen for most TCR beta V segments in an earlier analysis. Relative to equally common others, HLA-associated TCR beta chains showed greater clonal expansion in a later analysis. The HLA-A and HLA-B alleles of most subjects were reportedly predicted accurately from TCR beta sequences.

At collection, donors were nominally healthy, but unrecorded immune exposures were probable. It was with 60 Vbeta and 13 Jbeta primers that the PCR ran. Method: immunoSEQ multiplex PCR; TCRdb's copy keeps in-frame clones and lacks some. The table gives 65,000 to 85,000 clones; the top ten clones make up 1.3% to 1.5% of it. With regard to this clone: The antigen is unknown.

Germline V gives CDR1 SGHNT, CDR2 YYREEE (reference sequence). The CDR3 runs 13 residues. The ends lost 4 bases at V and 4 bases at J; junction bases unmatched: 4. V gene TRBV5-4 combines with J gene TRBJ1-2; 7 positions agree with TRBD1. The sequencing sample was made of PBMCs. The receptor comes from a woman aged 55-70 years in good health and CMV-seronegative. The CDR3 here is CASSPKGAYGYTF. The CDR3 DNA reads TGTGCCAGCAGCCCCAAGGGGGCCTATGGCTACACCTTC.